This T cell receptor beta chain was sequenced during a study of cytomegalovirus exposure and HLA in healthy donors. On this clone: Its antigen is not known.

Study outcomes and limitations: A later analysis reportedly found that, within productive TCRs, an Asian-associated ancestry cluster had fewer N-insertions than the mean observed across the roughly 670 donors. Donor immune exposure was known only as CMV serostatus. Confirmation in vitro established that a few CMV-associated chains were specific for CMV antigens.

The CDR3 contains 14 residues. The V gene lost 5 bases and the J gene lost 1 base, with 11 bases spanning the gap. Germline assignment: CDR1 SEHNR and CDR2 FQNEAQ (reference sequence). Primers: 60 Vbeta forward and 13 Jbeta reverse. Repertoires were generated with immunoSEQ multiplex PCR, while TCRdb's copy carries only in-frame clones and drops some. The sample carries around 170,000 clones, roughly four fifths recorded once. This receptor was identified in a man in his late teens or twenties in good health and CMV-seronegative. The chain couples TRBV7-9 to TRBJ2-5; D remains ambiguous. The sequencing sample was made of PBMCs. CDR3 sequence reads: CASSLQALQETQYF. Here the CDR3 DNA reads TGTGCCAGCAGCCTCCAGGCACTCCAAGAGACCCAGTACTTC.